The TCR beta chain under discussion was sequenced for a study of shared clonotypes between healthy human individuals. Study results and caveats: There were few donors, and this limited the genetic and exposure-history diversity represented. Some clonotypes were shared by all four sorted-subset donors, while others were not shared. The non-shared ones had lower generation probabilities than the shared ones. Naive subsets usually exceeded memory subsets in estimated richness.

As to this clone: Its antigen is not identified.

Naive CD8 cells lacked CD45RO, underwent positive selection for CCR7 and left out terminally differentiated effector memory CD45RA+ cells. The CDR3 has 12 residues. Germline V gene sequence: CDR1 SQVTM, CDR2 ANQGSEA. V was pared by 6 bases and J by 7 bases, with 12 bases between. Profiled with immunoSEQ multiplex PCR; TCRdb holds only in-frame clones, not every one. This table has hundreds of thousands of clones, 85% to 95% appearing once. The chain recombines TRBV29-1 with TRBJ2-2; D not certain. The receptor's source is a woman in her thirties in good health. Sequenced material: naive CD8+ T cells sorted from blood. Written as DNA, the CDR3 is TGCAGCGTGTCGCGGACGGACGGGGAGCTGTTTTTT. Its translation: CSVSRTDGELFF.